Listed here is a single T cell receptor beta chain. The data were obtained in a study of blood T cell repertoires in COVID-19. The assay was immunoSEQ multiplex PCR, and TCRdb's table has in-frame clones only and misses some. Here the sample spans approximately 300,000 clones, more than 75% being singletons. Material: peripheral blood. This sequence originates from a woman in her forties or fifties with acute or convalescent COVID-19.

The DNA of the CDR3 is TGTGCCAGCAGCGCGACAGTCTACGAGCAGTACTTC. Translation gives CASSATVYEQYF. This chain links TRBV7-2 with TRBJ2-7, with a tentative D call TRBD1 (5 bases). Trimming shortened V by 5 bases and J by 3 bases, and 8 bases separated the two germline ends. Germline CDR1 and CDR2: SGHTA and FQGNSA. The CDR3 extends over 12 amino acids. The variable domain in full, completed from reference TRBV7-2 and TRBJ2-7, reads GAGVSQSPSNKVTEKGKDVELRCDPISGHTALYWYRQSLGQGLEFLIYFQGNSAPDKSGLPSDRFSAERTGGSVSTLTIQRTQQEDSAVYLCASSATVYEQYFGPGTRLTVT.